The entry that follows covers one T cell receptor (beta chain) sequence. Residents of around 24 US areas, aged about 18 to 100 years, made up the participants. Categorization into cohorts depended on clinical history that participants reported. Per the original methods: Amplified reference gene primers provided the basis for estimating nucleated cell counts. Only in-frame clones appear in the TCRdb table, and some are missing; sequencing was by immunoSEQ multiplex PCR. Clone size and the V and J calls come from that table; the DNA yielded D and trimming. The repertoire holds around 500,000 clones, with roughly 90% as singletons. This specimen comes from a study of blood T cell repertoires in COVID-19. As for the study in general: T cells, B-cell-depleted T cells, or PBMCs provided the cDNA or gDNA that served as material.

The sample was PBMCs or T cells enriched from blood (not recorded which). This sequence was found in a woman in her thirties or forties who had recovered from COVID-19.

CDR3 in amino acids: CASSQDRNREAFF. The CDR3 DNA follows: TGTGCCAGCAGCCAAGATCGGAACAGAGAAGCTTTCTTT. The V and J genes are TRBV3-1 (or the pseudogene TRBV3-2) and TRBJ1-1; no definite D call. CDR3 length equals 13 residues. Germline values: CDR1 LGHDT, CDR2 YNNKEL (reference sequence). V lost 0 bases and J 8 bases, leaving 10 bases between the germline ends.